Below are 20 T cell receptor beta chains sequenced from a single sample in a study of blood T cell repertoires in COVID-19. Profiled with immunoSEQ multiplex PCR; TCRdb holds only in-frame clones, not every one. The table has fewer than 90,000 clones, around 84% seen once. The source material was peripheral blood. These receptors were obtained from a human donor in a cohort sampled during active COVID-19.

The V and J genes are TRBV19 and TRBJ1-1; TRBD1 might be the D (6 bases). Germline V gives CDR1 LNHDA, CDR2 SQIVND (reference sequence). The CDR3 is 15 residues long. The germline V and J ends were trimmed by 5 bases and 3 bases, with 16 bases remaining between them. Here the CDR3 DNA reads TGTGCCAGTAGTGGAAAGGGGGGGATCGACACTGAAGCTTTCTTT. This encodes CASSGKGGIDTEAFF.

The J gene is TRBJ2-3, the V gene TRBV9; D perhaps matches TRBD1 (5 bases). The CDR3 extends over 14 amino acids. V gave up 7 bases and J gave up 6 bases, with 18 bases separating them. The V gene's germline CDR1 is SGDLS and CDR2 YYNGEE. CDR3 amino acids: CASAVGQPMDTQYF. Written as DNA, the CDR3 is TGTGCCAGCGCGGTGGGGCAGCCCATGGATACGCAGTATTTT.

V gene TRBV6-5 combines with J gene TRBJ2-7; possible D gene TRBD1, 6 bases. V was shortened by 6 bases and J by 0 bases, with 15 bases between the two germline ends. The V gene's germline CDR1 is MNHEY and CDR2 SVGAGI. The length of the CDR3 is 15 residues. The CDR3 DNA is TGTGCCAGCAGCAAAACGGGACACCTCTCCTACGAGCAGTACTTC. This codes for CASSKTGHLSYEQYF.

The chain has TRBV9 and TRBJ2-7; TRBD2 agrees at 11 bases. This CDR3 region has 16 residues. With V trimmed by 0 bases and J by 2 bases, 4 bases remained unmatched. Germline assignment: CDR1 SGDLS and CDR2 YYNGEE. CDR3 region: CASSVGGTSGTYEQYF. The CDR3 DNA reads TGTGCCAGCAGCGTAGGTGGGACTAGCGGAACCTACGAGCAGTACTTC.

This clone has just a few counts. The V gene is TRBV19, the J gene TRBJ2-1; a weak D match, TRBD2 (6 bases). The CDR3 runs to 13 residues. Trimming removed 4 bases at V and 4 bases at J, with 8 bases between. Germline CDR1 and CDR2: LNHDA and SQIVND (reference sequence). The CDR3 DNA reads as TGTGCCAGTAGTAGGGGGGTATACAATGAGCAGTTCTTC. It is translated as CASSRGVYNEQFF.

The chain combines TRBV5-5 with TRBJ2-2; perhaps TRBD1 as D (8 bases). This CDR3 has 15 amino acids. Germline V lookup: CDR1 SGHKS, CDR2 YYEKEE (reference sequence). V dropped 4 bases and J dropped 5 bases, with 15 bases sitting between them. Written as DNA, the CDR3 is TGTGCCAGCAGCCACAGGGGGGGGCAAACCGGGGAGCTGTTTTTT. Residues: CASSHRGGQTGELFF.

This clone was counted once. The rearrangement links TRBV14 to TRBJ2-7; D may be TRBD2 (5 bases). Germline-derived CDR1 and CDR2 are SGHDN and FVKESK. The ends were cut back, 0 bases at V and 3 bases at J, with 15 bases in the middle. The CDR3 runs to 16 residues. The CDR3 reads CASSQDWVSDYYEQYF. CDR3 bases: TGTGCCAGCAGCCAAGATTGGGTATCCGACTACTACGAGCAGTACTTC.

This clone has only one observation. CDR3 amino acids: CASSDGGTDTQYF. CDR3 sequence (DNA): TGTGCCAGCAGTGACGGAGGCACAGATACGCAGTATTTT. V usage is TRBV6-4 and J usage is TRBJ2-3; D is ambiguous. CDR1 is MRHNA and CDR2 is SNTAGT in the germline V gene. Trimming took 2 bases from V and 1 from J, leaving 4 bases between them. This CDR3 is built from 13 residues.

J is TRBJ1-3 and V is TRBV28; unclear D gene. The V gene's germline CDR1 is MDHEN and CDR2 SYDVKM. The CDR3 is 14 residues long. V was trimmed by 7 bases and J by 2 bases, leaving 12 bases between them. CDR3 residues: CASTDSLPGNTIYF. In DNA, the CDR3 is TGTGCCAGCACCGACTCCCTGCCTGGAAACACCATATATTTT.

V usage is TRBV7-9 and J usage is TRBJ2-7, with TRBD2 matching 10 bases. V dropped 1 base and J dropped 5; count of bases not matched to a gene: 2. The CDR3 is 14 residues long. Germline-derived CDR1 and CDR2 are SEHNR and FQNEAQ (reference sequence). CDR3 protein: CASSLGLAGDEQYF. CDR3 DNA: TGTGCCAGCAGCTTAGGACTAGCGGGCGACGAGCAGTACTTC.

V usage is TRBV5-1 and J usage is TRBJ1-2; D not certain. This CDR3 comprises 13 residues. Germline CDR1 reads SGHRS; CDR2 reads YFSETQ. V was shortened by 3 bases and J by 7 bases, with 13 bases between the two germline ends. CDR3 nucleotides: TGCGCCAGCAGCTATGGAGGGCGGGGTGGCTACACCTTC. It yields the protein CASSYGGRGGYTF.

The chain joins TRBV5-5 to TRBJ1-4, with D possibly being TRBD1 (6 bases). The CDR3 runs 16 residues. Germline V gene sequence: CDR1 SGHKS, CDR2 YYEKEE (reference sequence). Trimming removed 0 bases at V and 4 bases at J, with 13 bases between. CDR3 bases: TGTGCCAGCAGCTTGGTTCAGGGGCAGGGTAATGAAAAACTGTTTTTT. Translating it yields CASSLVQGQGNEKLFF.

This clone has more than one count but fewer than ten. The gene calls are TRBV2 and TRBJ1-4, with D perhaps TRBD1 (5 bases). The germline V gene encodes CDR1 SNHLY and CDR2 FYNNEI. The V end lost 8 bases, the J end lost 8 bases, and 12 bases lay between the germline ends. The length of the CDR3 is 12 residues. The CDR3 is CASRRGDEKLFF. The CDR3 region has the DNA TGTGCCAGCCGCCGGGGGGACGAAAAACTGTTTTTT.

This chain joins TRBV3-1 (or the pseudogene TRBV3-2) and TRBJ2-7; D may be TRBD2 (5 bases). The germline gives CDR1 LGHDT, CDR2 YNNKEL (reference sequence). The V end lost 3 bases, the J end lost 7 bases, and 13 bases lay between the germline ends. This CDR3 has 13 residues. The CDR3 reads CASSQSGLGEQYF. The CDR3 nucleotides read TGTGCCAGCAGCCAGTCTGGACTGGGAGAGCAGTACTTC.

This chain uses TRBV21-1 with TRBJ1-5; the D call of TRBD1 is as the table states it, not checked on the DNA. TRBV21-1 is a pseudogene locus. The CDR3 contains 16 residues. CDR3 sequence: CASSKRGGLIEEPQHF. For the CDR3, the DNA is TGTGCCAGCAGCAAACGAGGGGGCTTAATCGAAGAGCCCCAGCATTTT.

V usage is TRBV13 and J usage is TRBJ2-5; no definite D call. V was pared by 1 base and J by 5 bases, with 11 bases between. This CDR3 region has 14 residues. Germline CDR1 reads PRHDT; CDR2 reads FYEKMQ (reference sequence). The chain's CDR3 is CASSLVPRGETQYF. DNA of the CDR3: TGTGCCAGCAGCTTAGTTCCGAGAGGCGAGACCCAGTACTTC.

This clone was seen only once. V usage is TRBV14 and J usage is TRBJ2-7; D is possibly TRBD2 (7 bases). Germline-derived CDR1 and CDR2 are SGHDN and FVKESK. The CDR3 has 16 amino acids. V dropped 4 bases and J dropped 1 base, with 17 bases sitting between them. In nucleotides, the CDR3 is TGTGCCAGCAGCCTTCGGAGGGGGGAGGGTTCCTACGAGCAGTACTTC. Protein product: CASSLRRGEGSYEQYF.

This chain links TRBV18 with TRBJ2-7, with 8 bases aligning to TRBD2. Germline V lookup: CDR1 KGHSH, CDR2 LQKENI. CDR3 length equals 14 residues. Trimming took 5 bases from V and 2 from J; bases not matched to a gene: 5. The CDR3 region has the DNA TGTGCCAGCTCAGAACGGGAGGGCCCCTACGAGCAGTACTTC. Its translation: CASSEREGPYEQYF.

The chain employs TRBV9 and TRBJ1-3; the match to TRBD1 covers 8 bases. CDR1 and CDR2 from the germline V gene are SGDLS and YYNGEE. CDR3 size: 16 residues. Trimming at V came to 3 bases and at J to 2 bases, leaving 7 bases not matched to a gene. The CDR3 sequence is CASSDTGGLTGNTIYF. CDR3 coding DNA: TGTGCCAGCAGCGATACAGGGGGTTTGACTGGAAACACCATATATTTT.

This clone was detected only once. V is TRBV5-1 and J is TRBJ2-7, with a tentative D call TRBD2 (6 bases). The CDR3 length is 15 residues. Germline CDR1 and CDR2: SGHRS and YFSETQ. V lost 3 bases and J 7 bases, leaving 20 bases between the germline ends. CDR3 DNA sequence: TGCGCCAGCAGCTCGATAGCGGTTACGGTTCAGGAGCAGTACTTC. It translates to CASSSIAVTVQEQYF.